This T cell receptor (beta chain) appears in the sequencing data of a study of shared clonotypes between healthy human individuals. Study at large: Each donor contributed plates that comprised three CD4 naive, three CD4 memory, two CD8 naive and one CD8 memory. General study points: Blood alone was sampled, and tissue repertoires likely differ. The four-donor shared clonotypes exceeded non-shared clonotypes in generation probability, with non-shared ones scoring lower. Memory subsets generally showed smaller estimated richness than naive subsets did.

The table came from immunoSEQ multiplex PCR; TCRdb's copy has only in-frame clones and leaves some out. The table records nearly 2 million clones, roughly 94% of them present only once. The naive CD8 fraction comprised CD45RO-negative cells positively selected for CCR7 and excluded terminally differentiated effector memory CD45RA+ cells. Details on this clone: Its cognate antigen is unknown.

With V trimmed by 6 bases and J by 4 bases, 6 bases remained unmatched. From germline, CDR1 is LNHNV and CDR2 YYDKDF (reference sequence). The CDR3 extends over 14 amino acids. The chain joins TRBV15 to TRBJ2-5; 9 bases map to TRBD1. The sequencing sample was made of naive CD8+ T cells sorted from blood. The origin of this receptor is a young man in good health. DNA of the CDR3: TGTGCCACCAGAAGGGACAGGGAGGGAGAGACCCAGTACTTC. Protein: CATRRDREGETQYF.